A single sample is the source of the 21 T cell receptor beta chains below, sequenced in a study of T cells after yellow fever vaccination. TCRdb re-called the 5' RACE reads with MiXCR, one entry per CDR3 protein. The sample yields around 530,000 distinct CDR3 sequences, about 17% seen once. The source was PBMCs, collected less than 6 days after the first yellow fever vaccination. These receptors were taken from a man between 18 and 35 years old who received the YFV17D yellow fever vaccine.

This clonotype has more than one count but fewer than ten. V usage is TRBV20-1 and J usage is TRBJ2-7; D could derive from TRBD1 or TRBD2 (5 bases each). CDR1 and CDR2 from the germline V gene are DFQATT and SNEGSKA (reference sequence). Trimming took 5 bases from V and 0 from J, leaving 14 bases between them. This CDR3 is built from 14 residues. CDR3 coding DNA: TGCAGTGCTTTATCCCGGGGACCCTCCTACGAGCAGTACGTC. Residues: CSALSRGPSYEQYV.

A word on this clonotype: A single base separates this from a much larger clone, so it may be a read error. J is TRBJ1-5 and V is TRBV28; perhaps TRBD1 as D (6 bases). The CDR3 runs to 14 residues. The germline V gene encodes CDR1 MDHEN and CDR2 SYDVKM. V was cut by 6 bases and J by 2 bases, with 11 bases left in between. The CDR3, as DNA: TGTGCCAGCAGCCGGTACAGGGGCAATCAGCCCCAGCATTTT. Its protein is CASSRYRGNQPQHF.

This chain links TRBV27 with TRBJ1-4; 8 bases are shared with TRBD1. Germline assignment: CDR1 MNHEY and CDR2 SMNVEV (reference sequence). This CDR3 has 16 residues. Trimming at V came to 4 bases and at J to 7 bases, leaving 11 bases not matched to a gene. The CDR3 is CASSSRMDREGEKLFF. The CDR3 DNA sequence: TGTGCCAGCAGTTCTCGAATGGACAGGGAAGGTGAAAAACTGTTTTTT.

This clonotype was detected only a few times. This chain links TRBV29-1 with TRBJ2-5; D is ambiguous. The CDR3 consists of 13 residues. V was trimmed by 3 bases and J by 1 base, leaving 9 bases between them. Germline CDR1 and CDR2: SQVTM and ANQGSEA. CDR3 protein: CSVEGLFQETQYF. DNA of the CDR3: TGCAGCGTTGAGGGCCTATTCCAAGAGACCCAGTACTTC.

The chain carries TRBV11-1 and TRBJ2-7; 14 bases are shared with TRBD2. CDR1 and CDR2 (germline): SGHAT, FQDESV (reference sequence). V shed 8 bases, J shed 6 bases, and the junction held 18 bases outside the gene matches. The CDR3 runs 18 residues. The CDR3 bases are TGTGCCAGCGACCAACCTAGGACTAGCGGGGGGATTGCCTCCGAGCAGTACTTC. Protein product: CASDQPRTSGGIASEQYF.

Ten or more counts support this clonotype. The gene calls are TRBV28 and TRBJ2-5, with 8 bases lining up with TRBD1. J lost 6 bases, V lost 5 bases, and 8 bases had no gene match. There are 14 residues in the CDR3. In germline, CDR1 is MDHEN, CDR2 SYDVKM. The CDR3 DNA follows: TGTGCCAGCAGTAGGACAGGGAATCTACAGACCCAGTACTTC. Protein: CASSRTGNLQTQYF.

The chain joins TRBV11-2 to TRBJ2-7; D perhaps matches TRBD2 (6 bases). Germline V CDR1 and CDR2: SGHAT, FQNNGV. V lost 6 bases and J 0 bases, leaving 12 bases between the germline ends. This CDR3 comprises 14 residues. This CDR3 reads CASRGLTSSYEQYF. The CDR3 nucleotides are TGTGCCAGCAGGGGACTTACTAGCTCCTACGAGCAGTACTTC.

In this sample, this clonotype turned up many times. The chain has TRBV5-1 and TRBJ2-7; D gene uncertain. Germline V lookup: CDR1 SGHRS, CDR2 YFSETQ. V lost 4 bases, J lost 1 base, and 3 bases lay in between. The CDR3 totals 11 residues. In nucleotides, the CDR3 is TGCGCCAGCAGCGCGTCCTACGAGCAGTACTTC. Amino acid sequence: CASSASYEQYF.

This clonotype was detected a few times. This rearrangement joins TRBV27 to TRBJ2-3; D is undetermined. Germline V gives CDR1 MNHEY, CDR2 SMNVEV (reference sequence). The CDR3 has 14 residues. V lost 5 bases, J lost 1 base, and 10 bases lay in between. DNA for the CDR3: TGTGCCAGCAGTCCGATGACACGCACAGATACGCAGTATTTT. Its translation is CASSPMTRTDTQYF.

The CDR3 loop is CASSEEAEETQYF. The CDR3 region has the DNA TGTGCCAGCAGCGAGGAGGCTGAAGAGACCCAGTACTTC. J is TRBJ2-5 and V is TRBV5-4; TRBD2 might be the D (5 bases). Germline CDR1 is SGHNT and CDR2 is YYREEE (reference sequence). V lost 4 bases and J lost 3, with 10 bases in between. The CDR3 is 13 residues long.

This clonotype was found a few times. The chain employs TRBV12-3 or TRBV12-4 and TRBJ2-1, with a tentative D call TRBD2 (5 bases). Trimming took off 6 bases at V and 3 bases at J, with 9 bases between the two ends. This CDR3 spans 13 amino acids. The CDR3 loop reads CASSTDYYNEQFF. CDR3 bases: TGTGCCAGCAGCACAGACTACTACAATGAGCAGTTCTTC.

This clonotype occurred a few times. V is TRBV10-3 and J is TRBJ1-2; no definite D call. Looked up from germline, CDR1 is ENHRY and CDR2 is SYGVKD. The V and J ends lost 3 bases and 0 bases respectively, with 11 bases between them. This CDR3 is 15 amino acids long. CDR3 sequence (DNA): TGTGCCATCAGTGACAACCAACCGACTAACTATGGCTACACCTTC. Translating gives CAISDNQPTNYGYTF.

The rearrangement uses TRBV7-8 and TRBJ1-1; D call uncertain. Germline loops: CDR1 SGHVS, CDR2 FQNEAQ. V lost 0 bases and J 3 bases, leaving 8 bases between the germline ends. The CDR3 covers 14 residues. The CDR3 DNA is TGTGCCAGCAGCTTAGCGAGCCACCACACTGAAGCTTTCTTT. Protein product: CASSLASHHTEAFF.

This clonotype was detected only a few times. The CDR3 is CASSYSSPRGSTDTQYF. DNA for the CDR3: TGTGCCAGCAGTTACTCGTCCCCTCGGGGTAGCACAGATACGCAGTATTTT. The genes are TRBV6-5 and TRBJ2-3, with D possibly matching TRBD2 (5 bases). Germline loops: CDR1 MNHEY, CDR2 SVGAGI. The CDR3 covers 17 residues. Trimming pared 0 bases from V and 0 bases from J, leaving 13 bases between.

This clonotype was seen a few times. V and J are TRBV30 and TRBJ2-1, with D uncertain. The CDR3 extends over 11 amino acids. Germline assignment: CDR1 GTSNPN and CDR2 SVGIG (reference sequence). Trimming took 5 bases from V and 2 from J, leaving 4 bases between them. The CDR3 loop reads CAWDAYNEQFF. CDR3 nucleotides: TGTGCCTGGGACGCCTACAATGAGCAGTTCTTC.

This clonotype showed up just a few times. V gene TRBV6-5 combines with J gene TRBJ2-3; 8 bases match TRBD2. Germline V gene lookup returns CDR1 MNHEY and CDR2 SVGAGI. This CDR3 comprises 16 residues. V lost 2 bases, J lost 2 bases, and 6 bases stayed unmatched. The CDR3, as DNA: TGTGCCAGCAGTTACAAAGCGGGGGCCACCACAGATACGCAGTATTTT. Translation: CASSYKAGATTDTQYF.

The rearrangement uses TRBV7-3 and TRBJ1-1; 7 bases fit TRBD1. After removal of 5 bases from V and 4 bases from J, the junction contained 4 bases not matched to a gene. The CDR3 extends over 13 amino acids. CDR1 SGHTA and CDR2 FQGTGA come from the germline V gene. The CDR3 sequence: CASSPAGGTEAFF. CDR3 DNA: TGTGCCAGCAGCCCCGCAGGGGGCACTGAAGCTTTCTTT.

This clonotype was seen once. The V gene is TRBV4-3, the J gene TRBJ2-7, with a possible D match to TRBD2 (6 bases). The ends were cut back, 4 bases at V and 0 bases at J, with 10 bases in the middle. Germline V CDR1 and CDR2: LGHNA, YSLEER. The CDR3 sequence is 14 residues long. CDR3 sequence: CASSRDGSSYEQYV. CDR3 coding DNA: TGCGCCAGCAGCCGGGACGGGAGCTCCTACGAGCAGTACGTC.

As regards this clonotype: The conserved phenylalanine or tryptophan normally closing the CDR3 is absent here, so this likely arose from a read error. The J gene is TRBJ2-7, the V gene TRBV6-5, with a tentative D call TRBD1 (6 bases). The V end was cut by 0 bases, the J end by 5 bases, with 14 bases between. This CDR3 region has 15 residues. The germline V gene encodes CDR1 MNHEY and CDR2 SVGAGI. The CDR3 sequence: CASSYSKGDWDEQYS. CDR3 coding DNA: TGTGCCAGCAGTTACTCGAAGGGGGATTGGGACGAGCAGTACTCC.

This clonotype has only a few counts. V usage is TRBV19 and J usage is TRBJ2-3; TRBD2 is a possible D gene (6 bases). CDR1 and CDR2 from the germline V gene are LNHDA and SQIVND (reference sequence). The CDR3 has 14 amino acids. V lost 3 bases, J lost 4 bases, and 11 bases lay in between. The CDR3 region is CASSMDWRADTQYF. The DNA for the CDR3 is TGTGCCAGTAGTATGGACTGGAGGGCAGATACGCAGTATTTT.

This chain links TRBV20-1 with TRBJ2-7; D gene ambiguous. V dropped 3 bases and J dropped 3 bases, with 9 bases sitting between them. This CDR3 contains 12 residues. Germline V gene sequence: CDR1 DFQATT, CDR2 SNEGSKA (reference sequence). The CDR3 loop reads CSASPDGYEQYF. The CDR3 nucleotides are TGCAGTGCTAGCCCCGACGGCTACGAGCAGTACTTC.